Sequencing of this T cell receptor (beta chain) was carried out in a study of shared clonotypes between healthy human individuals. Study-level information: The composition of the donors was a couple of women and a few men aged 18 to 49.

A roughly 220 ng quantity of DNA, tens of thousands of T cell genomes, went into the sorted-subset replicate PCRs. Authors' methods: Filtering differed because ImmunoSEQ produced junction-only sequences that carried no quality scores. The assay was immunoSEQ multiplex PCR, and TCRdb's table has in-frame clones only and misses some. V, J and clone size were drawn from that table, and D and trimming were deduced from the DNA. The sample lists about 2,500,000 clones; roughly 92% were seen once. V lost 8 bases, J lost 4 bases, and 13 bases stayed unmatched. Germline values: CDR1 GTSNPN, CDR2 SVGIG (reference sequence). This CDR3 is 14 amino acids long.

Sequenced: naive CD4+ T cells sorted from blood. Noted subset: CD45RA+ positively selected. The chain uses TRBV30 and TRBJ2-5; TRBD2 agrees at 7 bases. This TCR derives from a man younger than 35 in good health. CDR3 in amino acids: CARGYGGSGETQYF. The CDR3 DNA reads as TGTGCCCGAGGATACGGCGGGAGTGGAGAGACCCAGTACTTC.